This T cell receptor (beta chain) was recorded in a study of shared clonotypes between healthy human individuals. DNA at roughly 0.2 ug, tens of thousands of T cell genomes, went into sorted-subset replicate PCRs. Data came from immunoSEQ multiplex PCR; TCRdb stores just in-frame clones and leaves some out. The sample contains roughly 76,000 clones, about 61% of which appear only once. None of the donors, who were healthy HIV-negative adults, had recently had acute infections or vaccinations. V lost 2 bases, J lost 8 bases, and 9 bases lay in between. Looked up from germline, CDR1 is SEHNR and CDR2 is FQNEAQ (reference sequence). The CDR3 loop spans 13 amino acids.

The origin of this receptor is a young man in good health. The sample was memory CD8+ T cells sorted from blood. Specified subset: CD45RO+ cells pooled with CCR7-negative TemRA cells. This chain joins TRBV7-9 and TRBJ1-4; D remains unclear. In DNA, the CDR3 is TGTGCCAGCAGCTTATTGCCCGAGGAAAAACTGTTTTTT. Its translation: CASSLLPEEKLFF.